The 14 T cell receptor beta chains given below trace back to one sample, sequenced in a study of blood T cell repertoires in COVID-19. Here immunoSEQ multiplex PCR was the method, and the copy in TCRdb shows in-frame clones only, minus some. The sample consists of some 170,000 clones, approximately 82% of them appearing once. The sequenced material came from PBMCs or T cells enriched from blood (not recorded which). These TCRs come from a man over 45 who had recovered from COVID-19.

The chain employs TRBV3-1 (or the pseudogene TRBV3-2) and TRBJ2-3; TRBD2 matches at 10 bases. In germline, CDR1 is LGHDT, CDR2 YNNKEL (reference sequence). The ends lost 4 bases at V and 3 bases at J; junction bases unmatched: 13. The CDR3 loop spans 18 amino acids. For the CDR3, the DNA is TGTGCCAGCAGCCCTTATTGGTCTAGCGGGGGCTCTACAGATACGCAGTATTTT. Its protein product is CASSPYWSSGGSTDTQYF.

The gene calls are TRBV30 and TRBJ2-6; maybe TRBD1 (6 bases). The CDR3 has 15 amino acids. Germline V gene data show CDR1 as GTSNPN and CDR2 as SVGIG (reference sequence). V lost 5 bases and J 4 bases, leaving 15 bases between the germline ends. This CDR3 reads CAWVLGAGGANVLTF. The CDR3 bases are TGTGCCTGGGTTCTGGGGGCAGGAGGGGCCAACGTCCTGACTTTC. The whole variable domain, remainder taken from reference TRBV30 and TRBJ2-6, is SQTIHQWPATLVQPVGSPLSLECTVEGTSNPNLYWYRQAAGRGLQLLFYSVGIGQISSEVPQNLSASRPQDRQFILSSKKLLLSDSGFYLCAWVLGAGGANVLTFGAGSRLTVL.

The chain couples TRBV5-8 to TRBJ1-2, with TRBD1 as a possible D gene (6 bases). The CDR3 runs to 15 residues. The germline gives CDR1 SGHTS, CDR2 YDEGEE. Trimming removed 4 bases from V and 4 bases from J, with 17 bases in between. The CDR3 sequence is CASSPRGGQIYGYTF. Written as DNA, the CDR3 is TGTGCCAGCAGCCCGAGGGGGGGGCAGATCTATGGCTACACCTTC. The whole variable domain, remainder taken from reference TRBV5-8 and TRBJ1-2, is EAGVTQSPTHLIKTRGQQATLRCSPISGHTSVYWYQQALGLGLQFLLWYDEGEERNRGNFPPRFSGRQFPNYSSELNVNALELEDSALYLCASSPRGGQIYGYTFGSGTRLTVV.

This chain joins TRBV3-1 (or the pseudogene TRBV3-2) and TRBJ2-3; a weak D match, TRBD2 (5 bases). Germline lookup yields CDR1 LGHDT and CDR2 YNNKEL (reference sequence). The CDR3 extends over 13 amino acids. V was cut by 5 bases and J by 4 bases, with 10 bases left in between. The DNA of the CDR3 is TGTGCCAGCAGCTCACTAGAGGCAGATACGCAGTATTTT. This translates into CASSSLEADTQYF.

The V and J genes are TRBV5-1 and TRBJ1-2; 8 bases are a match to TRBD1. J was trimmed by 4 bases and V by 0 bases; bases with no gene match: 8. The CDR3 has 16 residues. Germline loops: CDR1 SGHRS, CDR2 YFSETQ. CDR3 nucleotide sequence: TGCGCCAGCAGCTTGGGGACAGGGACGTCTGTCTATGGCTACACCTTC. Translating gives CASSLGTGTSVYGYTF.

CDR3 coding DNA: TGCAGCGTTGATCGGCGGGAGTTCACAGATACGCAGTATTTT. Translating gives CSVDRREFTDTQYF. The chain combines TRBV29-1 with TRBJ2-3; the match to TRBD2 covers 7 bases. The CDR3 is 14 residues long. The germline V gene has CDR1 SQVTM and CDR2 ANQGSEA. Trimming removed 3 bases from V and 2 bases from J; junction bases left unmatched: 5.

The V and J genes are TRBV27 and TRBJ1-5; maybe TRBD1 (5 bases). The CDR3 sequence is 14 residues long. CDR1 and CDR2 (germline): MNHEY, SMNVEV (reference sequence). Deletions cut 3 bases from V and 4 bases from J, with 10 bases between. CDR3 protein: CASSFRQRNQPQHF. The CDR3 DNA follows: TGTGCCAGCAGTTTCAGACAGAGAAATCAGCCCCAGCATTTT.

The chain joins TRBV3-1 (or the pseudogene TRBV3-2) to TRBJ2-5; D is unclear. The CDR3 covers 15 residues. Trimming took 1 base from V and 4 from J, leaving 13 bases between them. CDR1 and CDR2 (germline): LGHDT, YNNKEL (reference sequence). Here the CDR3 reads CASSQGPYGRETQYF. CDR3 nucleotides: TGTGCCAGCAGCCAAGGCCCCTACGGTCGAGAGACCCAGTACTTC.

The rearrangement joins TRBV3-1 (or the pseudogene TRBV3-2) to TRBJ1-5; D unclear. The CDR3 spans 12 residues. V gave up 3 bases and J gave up 6 bases, with 6 bases separating them. Looked up from germline, CDR1 is LGHDT and CDR2 is YNNKEL (reference sequence). For the CDR3, the DNA is TGTGCCAGCAGCCATGGGAGTCAGCCCCAGCATTTT. Translated, it gives CASSHGSQPQHF.

This clone was seen only a few times. The rearrangement links TRBV5-1 to TRBJ2-7; 8 positions match TRBD1. Germline V gene sequence: CDR1 SGHRS, CDR2 YFSETQ. CDR3 length: 15 residues. J gave up 5 bases and V 0 bases, and 7 bases lay outside the gene matches. Here the CDR3 reads CASSLDRTGLNEQYF. The CDR3 DNA follows: TGCGCCAGCAGCTTGGATCGGACAGGGCTAAACGAGCAGTACTTC. The full variable domain, in which reference TRBV5-1 and TRBJ2-7 provide the parts outside the CDR3, is KAGVTQTPRYLIKTRGQQVTLSCSPISGHRSVSWYQQTPGQGLQFLFEYFSETQRNKGNFPGRFSGRQFSNSRSEMNVSTLELGDSALYLCASSLDRTGLNEQYFGPGTRLTVT.

This sequence joins TRBV29-1 and TRBJ2-7; 10 nucleotides align to TRBD1. V lost 4 bases and J lost 3; bases outside the gene matches: 12. Germline V gene data show CDR1 as SQVTM and CDR2 as ANQGSEA. The CDR3 is 16 residues long. The CDR3 region has the DNA TGCAGCGTTGCCGGGACAGGGGATAACTACCTCTACGAGCAGTACTTC. As protein: CSVAGTGDNYLYEQYF.

This clone came up once. The chain links TRBV5-1 to TRBJ1-2; D is perhaps TRBD1 (5 bases). CDR3 length equals 15 residues. V gave up 0 bases and J gave up 2 bases, with 11 bases separating them. Per the germline V gene, CDR1 is SGHRS and CDR2 is YFSETQ. CDR3 amino acids: CASSLASAGNYGYTF. The DNA for the CDR3 is TGCGCCAGCAGCTTGGCCTCCGCAGGGAACTATGGCTACACCTTC. The whole variable domain, remainder taken from reference TRBV5-1 and TRBJ1-2, is KAGVTQTPRYLIKTRGQQVTLSCSPISGHRSVSWYQQTPGQGLQFLFEYFSETQRNKGNFPGRFSGRQFSNSRSEMNVSTLELGDSALYLCASSLASAGNYGYTFGSGTRLTVV.

On this clone itself: At one end, the junction sequence differs from germline, possibly due to a read error. The chain recombines TRBV11-2 with TRBJ2-1; 9 nucleotides match TRBD2. This CDR3 contains 15 residues. Per the germline V gene, CDR1 is SGHAT and CDR2 is FQNNGV. DNA for the CDR3: TGTGCCAGCATCTTAGGGGCGGGGGGGTACAATGAGCAGTTCTTC. It encodes CASILGAGGYNEQFF.

The chain links TRBV19 to TRBJ1-4; TRBD1 aligns across 8 bases. Looked up from germline, CDR1 is LNHDA and CDR2 is SQIVND (reference sequence). The CDR3 has 15 amino acids. The V segment lost 6 bases and the J segment 8 bases; nucleotides outside the gene matches: 11. DNA of the CDR3: TGTGCCAGTAGGCCCCCGTCAGGGGGCAAAGAAAAACTGTTTTTT. This sequence encodes CASRPPSGGKEKLFF.